Listed below are T cell receptor beta chains from one sample, sequenced in a study of shared clonotypes between healthy human individuals. Sequencing used immunoSEQ multiplex PCR; TCRdb keeps in-frame clones, though not all of them. Counted here are under 130,000 clones, around 71% occurring once; the ten biggest clones make up approximately 25%. Specimen: memory CD8+ T cells sorted from blood. The receptors stem from a woman aged 25 to 45 in good health. Each CDR3 is given with its conserved first and last residue. Fields, in order: clone size, J gene, V gene, D gene, CDR3 DNA, CDR3 protein. D genes are given only for firm matches. Expanded clones get a size class; other rows say once, few or many, or leave the size out.

>-|TRBJ2-3|TRBV5-1|-
TGCGCCAGCAGCGTCGGAAACAGCCCAGATACGCAGTATTTT
CASSVGNSPDTQYF
>few|TRBJ1-5|TRBV6-6|TRBD1
TGTGCCAGCACTTTAACAGGGGAAAGCAATCAGCCCCAGCATTTT
CASTLTGESNQPQHF
>-|TRBJ2-3|TRBV4-1|TRBD2
TGCGCCAGCAGCCGACTAGCGGGAGAAGGTGATACGCAGTATTTT
CASSRLAGEGDTQYF
>-|TRBJ2-6|TRBV27|-
TGTGCCAGCAGACTAGGGGGCTCTGGGGCCAACGTCCTGACTTTC
CASRLGGSGANVLTF
>many|TRBJ2-1|TRBV5-1|-
TGCGCCAGCAGCCCCGTCGGGAACAACAATGAGCAGTTCTTC
CASSPVGNNNEQFF
>-|TRBJ1-1|TRBV7-9|TRBD1
TGTGCCAGCAGCCCCGCTACCGTATTACAGGGGCCGAGGTGGACTGAAGCTTTCTTT
CASSPATVLQGPRWTEAFF
>-|TRBJ2-7|TRBV4-3|TRBD1
TGCGCCAGCAGCCAGGCCGGGACAGGACCCTACGAGCAGTACTTC
CASSQAGTGPYEQYF
>few|TRBJ1-3|TRBV7-6|-
TGTGCCAGCAGCTTAACAGACTCTGGAAACACCATATATTTT
CASSLTDSGNTIYF
>many|TRBJ2-7|TRBV10-2|TRBD2
TGCGCCAGCAGTGAGCTAGCGGATGGGGAGCAGTACTTC
CASSELADGEQYF
>-|TRBJ2-5|TRBV11-2|-
TGTGCCAGCAGCCCGCGACCGGGGCTCCAGGAGACCCAGTACTTC
CASSPRPGLQETQYF
>-|TRBJ1-4|TRBV19|TRBD1
TGTGCCGCAACAACAGGGGGCGGTGAAAAACTGTTTTTT
CAATTGGGEKLFF
>few|TRBJ1-4|TRBV5-4|-
TGTGCCAGCAGCTTGGATGACAGTGCCCTGGGAGAAAAACTGTTTTTT
CASSLDDSALGEKLFF
>-|TRBJ2-1|TRBV5-1|TRBD2
TGCGCCAGCAGCCGCAGCGGGGGAGGCTACAATGAGCAGTTCTTC
CASSRSGGGYNEQFF
>once|TRBJ2-5|TRBV19|TRBD1
TGTGCCAGTAGTACCCTACAGGGGCGGAAGACCCAGTACTTC
CASSTLQGRKTQYF
>few|TRBJ2-7|TRBV7-3|TRBD2
TGTGCCAGCAGCTCACTAGCGGGAGCCCCCTACGAGCAGTACTTC
CASSSLAGAPYEQYF
>-|TRBJ2-5|TRBV11-2|TRBD2
TGTGCCAGCAGCTTAGACCCCCTAGCGGGAGCCAAAGAGACCCAGTACTTC
CASSLDPLAGAKETQYF
>-|TRBJ2-1|TRBV9|TRBD2
TGTGCCAGCAGCGTAGAGGGACTAGACCCCAATGAGCAGTTCTTC
CASSVEGLDPNEQFF